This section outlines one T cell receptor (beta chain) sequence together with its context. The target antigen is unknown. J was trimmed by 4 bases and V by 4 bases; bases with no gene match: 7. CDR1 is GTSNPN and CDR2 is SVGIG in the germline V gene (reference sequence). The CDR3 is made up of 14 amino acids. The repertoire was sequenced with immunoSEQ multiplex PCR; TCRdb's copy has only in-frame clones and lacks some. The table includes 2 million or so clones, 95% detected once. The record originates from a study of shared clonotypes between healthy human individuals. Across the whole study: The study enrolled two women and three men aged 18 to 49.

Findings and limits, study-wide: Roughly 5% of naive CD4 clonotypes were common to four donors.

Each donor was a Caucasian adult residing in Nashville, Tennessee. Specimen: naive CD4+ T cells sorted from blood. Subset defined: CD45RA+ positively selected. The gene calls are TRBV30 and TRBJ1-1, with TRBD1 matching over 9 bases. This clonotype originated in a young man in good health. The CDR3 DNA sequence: TGTGCCTGGACAACACAGGGGGCTGTCACTGAAGCTTTCTTT. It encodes CAWTTQGAVTEAFF.